Listed below are T cell receptor beta chains from one sample, sequenced in a study of blood T cell repertoires in COVID-19. Only in-frame clones appear in the TCRdb table, and some are missing; sequencing was by immunoSEQ multiplex PCR. The table includes nearly 45,000 clones, more than 75% detected once. What was sequenced was peripheral blood. The receptors come from a man aged 35 to 55 with COVID-19, enrolled during active disease. Each CDR3 is given with its conserved first and last residue.

v_call cdr3_aa
TRBV7-9 CASSLVGAADTQYF
TRBV5-1 CASSPTGDPNQPQHF
TRBV11-2 CASTGGLSGSNEQFF
TRBV7-9 CASSLDAGIDEQFF
TRBV5-4 CASSAGLVAYEQYF
TRBV4-1 CASSPMAGGGEDYGYTF
TRBV27 CASSLRGLVGYTF
TRBV19 CASNDRGSTNEKLFF
TRBV6-2/TRBV6-3 CASSPVVAGVYEQYF
TRBV27 CASSLWAGDPYEQYF
TRBV11-2 CASSQRGTVNTGELFF
TRBV4-1 CASSQEGAGYNSPLHF
TRBV4-1 CASSLRGGDEQYF
TRBV10-3 CAISEKTDEQYF
TRBV14 CASSQDLTDTQYF